This TCR beta chain is from a study of CD8 T cells in Susac syndrome. TCR beta sequencing was performed on blood CD8+ and CD4+ T cells. Random hexamers were used to reverse transcribe 0.5 to 1 ug of RNA. With immunoSEQ multiplex PCR, TCR beta CDR3 was amplified across 54 Vbeta and 13 Jbeta. TCRdb processed the immunoSEQ multiplex PCR reads anew with MiXCR; each CDR3 protein has one entry. The table includes 350,000 to 550,000 distinct CDR3 sequences, approximately 85% detected once. CDR1 MNHNY and CDR2 SVGAGI come from the germline V gene (reference sequence). This CDR3 has 15 residues. V shed 2 bases and J shed 0 bases, with 9 bases lying between them.

The source of this sequence is a human donor with multiple sclerosis. Sequences were obtained from CD8+ T cells from PBMCs. The chain joins TRBV6-6 to TRBJ2-3; no clear D gene. CDR3 residues: CASSYISGSTDTQYF. In DNA, the CDR3 is TGTGCCAGCAGTTACATCTCCGGGAGCACAGATACGCAGTATTTT.